This entry concerns a single T cell receptor beta chain. Its target is not known. The junction departs from the called germline gene at one end, perhaps through a read error. Flow cytometry had shown expanded CD8+CD57+ cells in the patients chosen for sequencing. Patients were treatment-naive when blood was sampled. Profiling that covered TCR beta VDJ and CDR3 relied on genomic DNA as its template. MiXCR was run by TCRdb on the reads, yielding one entry per CDR3 protein. The sample has 200,000 to 250,000 distinct CDR3 sequences; more than 45% are singletons. The sample belongs to a study of CD8+CD57+ T cells in acquired aplastic anemia. At the level of the study: Sorting CD4+ and CD8+ cells gave DNA averaging approximately 2.9 ug. Study-wide results and caveats: Researchers report that some 31 CD8+ CDR3 sequences appeared in both patients and controls. A significant difference in CD8+ Simpson's diversity between patients and controls was not found.

From germline, CDR1 is MNHEY and CDR2 SMNVEV (reference sequence). The length of the CDR3 is 11 residues. The V call is TRBV27, the J call TRBJ2-1; D is uncertain. The receptor was isolated from a human donor with aplastic anemia. Sequencing used sorted CD4+, CD8+, or CD8+CD57+ T cells (not recorded which) from PBMCs. The CDR3 nucleotides are TGTGCCAGCAGTTTAAACAATAAGCAGTTCTTC. Its translation is CASSLNNKQFF.